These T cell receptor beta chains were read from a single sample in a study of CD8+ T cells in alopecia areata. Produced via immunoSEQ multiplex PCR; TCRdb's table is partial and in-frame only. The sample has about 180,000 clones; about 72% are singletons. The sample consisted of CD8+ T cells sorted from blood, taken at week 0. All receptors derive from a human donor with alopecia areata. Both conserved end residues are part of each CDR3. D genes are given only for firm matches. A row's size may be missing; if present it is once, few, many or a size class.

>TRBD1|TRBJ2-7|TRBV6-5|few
CASSLGQGFYEQYF
TGTGCCAGCAGTTTGGGACAGGGGTTCTACGAGCAGTACTTC
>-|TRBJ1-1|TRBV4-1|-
CASSPHGGRAFF
TGCGCCAGCAGCCCGCACGGGGGACGAGCTTTCTTT
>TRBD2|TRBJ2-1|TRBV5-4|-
CASSWTSGGANEQFF
TGTGCCAGCAGCTGGACTAGCGGGGGGGCCAATGAGCAGTTCTTC
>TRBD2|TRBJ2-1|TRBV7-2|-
CASSPRGAAYNEQFF
TGTGCCAGCAGCCCGCGGGGGGCGGCCTACAATGAGCAGTTCTTC
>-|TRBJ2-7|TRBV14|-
CASSRRSVEQYF
TGTGCCAGCAGCCGAAGGTCTGTAGAGCAGTACTTC
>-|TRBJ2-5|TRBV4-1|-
CASSPTISETQYF
TGCGCCAGCAGCCCGACAATATCAGAGACCCAGTACTTC
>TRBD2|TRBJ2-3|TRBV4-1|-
CASSQGGGGAREDTQYF
TGCGCCAGCAGCCAAGGTGGCGGGGGGGCCAGGGAAGATACGCAGTATTTT
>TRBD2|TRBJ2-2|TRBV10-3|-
CAIGKGLEGTGELFF
TGTGCCATCGGAAAGGGACTAGAGGGCACCGGGGAGCTGTTTTTT
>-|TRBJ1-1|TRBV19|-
CASSMRLGPEAFF
TGTGCCAGTAGTATGAGGTTGGGGCCTGAAGCTTTCTTT
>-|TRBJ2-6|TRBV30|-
CAWSARYPSGANVLTF
TGTGCCTGGAGTGCGCGGTATCCCTCTGGGGCCAACGTCCTGACTTTC
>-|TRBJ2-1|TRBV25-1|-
CASSDRGYNEQFF
TGTGCCAGCAGTGACAGGGGATACAATGAGCAGTTCTTC
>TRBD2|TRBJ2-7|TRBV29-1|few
CSVHGTSGEGLEQYF
TGCAGCGTCCACGGGACTAGCGGGGAGGGTCTCGAGCAGTACTTC
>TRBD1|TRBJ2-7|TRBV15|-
CATSTRDRGSYEQYF
TGTGCCACCAGCACCAGGGACAGGGGCTCCTACGAGCAGTACTTC
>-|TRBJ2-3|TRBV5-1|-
CASSLDLWELIDTQYF
TGCGCCAGCAGCTTGGACTTGTGGGAGTTAATAGATACGCAGTATTTT
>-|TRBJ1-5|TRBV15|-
CATSSGRNQPQHF
TGTGCCACCAGCAGCGGGAGGAATCAGCCCCAGCATTTT